These T cell receptor beta chains were read from a single sample in a study of shared clonotypes between healthy human individuals. The protocol was immunoSEQ multiplex PCR, while the TCRdb copy is restricted to in-frame clones and leaves out a portion. The table has 750,000 to 1,000,000 clones, over 90% seen once. Sequenced material: naive CD8+ T cells sorted from blood. The receptors shown here come from a man younger than 40 in good health. Each CDR3 is given with its conserved first and last residue. D genes are given only for firm matches. Rows may omit the clone size; those that give it use once, few, many or a size class.

size	V	D	J	CDR3	DNA
-	TRBV9	-	TRBJ2-3	CASSVGVGSDTQYF	TGTGCCAGCAGCGTAGGGGTAGGTTCAGATACGCAGTATTTT
-	TRBV29-1	-	TRBJ2-5	CSVEPAGSGETQYF	TGCAGCGTTGAACCCGCAGGGAGTGGAGAGACCCAGTACTTC
-	TRBV6-5	-	TRBJ1-1	CASSYGGGEAFF	TGTGCCAGCAGTTACGGCGGAGGGGAAGCTTTCTTT
-	TRBV28	-	TRBJ1-3	CASSFKARNTIYF	TGTGCCAGCAGCTTTAAGGCTCGAAACACCATATATTTT
once	TRBV7-9	-	TRBJ2-2	CASSWGSGGELFF	TGTGCCAGCAGCTGGGGGAGCGGCGGGGAGCTGTTTTTT
-	TRBV5-5	-	TRBJ2-3	CASSLAMTGVGRTDTQYF	TGTGCCAGCAGCTTGGCCATGACAGGCGTGGGTCGCACAGATACGCAGTATTTT
-	TRBV27	-	TRBJ2-1	CASSPPMSHEQFF	TGTGCCAGCAGTCCGCCTATGAGCCACGAGCAGTTCTTC
-	TRBV19	-	TRBJ2-7	CASTLKLGRETGEQYF	TGTGCCAGTACCTTGAAGCTCGGCAGGGAGACGGGCGAGCAGTACTTC
-	TRBV7-9	-	TRBJ1-2	CASSSEGTFYGYTF	TGTGCCAGCAGCAGCGAAGGGACCTTCTATGGCTACACCTTC
-	TRBV6-6	-	TRBJ1-5	CASSYSAEQGPQHF	TGTGCCAGCAGTTACAGCGCGGAACAAGGGCCCCAGCATTTT
-	TRBV18	TRBD1	TRBJ1-1	CASSPRRGQGVGNTEAFF	TGTGCCAGCTCACCAAGGAGAGGACAGGGGGTTGGGAACACTGAAGCTTTCTTT
once	TRBV2	-	TRBJ1-4	CASRWDKLFF	TGTGCCAGCCGTTGGGACAAACTGTTTTTT
-	TRBV4-3	-	TRBJ2-1	CASSQGPAVEQFF	TGCGCCAGCAGCCAGGGACCAGCGGTGGAGCAGTTCTTC
-	TRBV6-5	TRBD2	TRBJ2-5	CASSYGTSGSGETQYF	TGTGCCAGCAGTTACGGGACTAGCGGGAGCGGGGAGACCCAGTACTTC
once	TRBV15	-	TRBJ2-7	CATGRGSMGEQYF	TGTGCCACAGGTCGGGGTTCTATGGGGGAGCAGTACTTC
-	TRBV15	-	TRBJ2-1	CATSNPGKKPSYNEQFF	TGTGCCACCAGCAACCCTGGGAAGAAACCTTCCTACAATGAGCAGTTCTTC
many	TRBV7-9	TRBD2	TRBJ2-1	CASSTWTSGSYNEQFF	TGTGCCAGCAGCACTTGGACTAGCGGGAGTTACAATGAGCAGTTCTTC
-	TRBV9	-	TRBJ2-7	CASSTGTAYEQYF	TGTGCCAGCAGCACGGGGACGGCCTACGAGCAGTACTTC
-	TRBV28	TRBD1	TRBJ1-3	CASSSDRVLSGNTIYF	TGTGCCAGCAGTTCGGACAGGGTCCTCTCTGGAAACACCATATATTTT
once	TRBV7-9	-	TRBJ1-1	CASSPAPRADQKGFF	TGTGCCAGCAGCCCCGCCCCTCGGGCAGACCAAAAGGGTTTCTTT
few	TRBV7-8	TRBD2	TRBJ2-7	CASSTDGLAGSSEQYF	TGTGCCAGCAGCACGGACGGACTAGCGGGATCCTCGGAGCAGTACTTC
-	TRBV7-9	TRBD1	TRBJ2-2	CASSLTPGQGDDTGELFF	TGTGCCAGCAGCTTAACTCCCGGACAGGGGGACGACACCGGGGAGCTGTTTTTT